Listed here are 23 T cell receptor beta chains from one sample, sequenced in a study of T cell repertoires in cytomegalovirus infection. TCRdb re-called the reads with MiXCR, one entry per CDR3 protein. This sample has 250,000 to 350,000 distinct CDR3 sequences, with roughly a quarter found just once. Sequencing was performed on PBMCs. These receptors originate from a human donor in good health (CMV status not recorded). Some clones in this sample may be carry-over from other donors' samples.

This clonotype was observed many times. The rearrangement links TRBV7-2 to TRBJ2-7, with D unclear. The CDR3 contains 17 residues. Germline values: CDR1 SGHTA, CDR2 FQGNSA. V was trimmed by 5 bases and J by 5 bases, leaving 25 bases between them. CDR3 sequence reads: CASSISSTWPIMNEQYF. Written as DNA, the CDR3 is TGTGCCAGCAGCATCAGCTCGACATGGCCCATTATGAACGAGCAGTACTTC.

This chain connects TRBV12-5 to TRBJ2-5; TRBD1 agrees at 8 bases. V trimming: 7 bases; J trimming: 5 bases; junction bases outside the gene matches: 6. The germline CDR1 and CDR2 sequences are LGHNT and FRNRAP. This CDR3 comprises 13 residues. CDR3 sequence reads: CASAEDRAETQYF. For the CDR3, the DNA is TGTGCTAGTGCCGAGGACAGGGCGGAGACCCAGTACTTC.

The CDR3 reads CASSLWTGGGYGYTF. The CDR3 DNA reads TGTGCCAGCAGTTTATGGACAGGGGGGGGCTATGGCTACACCTTC. The chain is built from TRBV28 and TRBJ1-2, with TRBD1 identical over 9 bases. The germline CDR1 and CDR2 sequences are MDHEN and SYDVKM. With V trimmed by 0 bases and J by 4 bases, 3 bases remained unmatched. This CDR3 comprises 15 residues.

V and J are TRBV12-3 or TRBV12-4 and TRBJ2-4, with a weak D call TRBD1 (6 bases). V was pared by 3 bases and J by 7 bases, with 7 bases between. The CDR3 consists of 12 residues. Written as DNA, the CDR3 is TGTGCCAGCAGTTTGGACAGTAACATTCAGTACTTC. Translation gives CASSLDSNIQYF.

This clonotype was detected ten times or more. The chain combines TRBV5-5 with TRBJ1-5; a weak D match, TRBD1 (5 bases). V shed 2 bases and J shed 0 bases, with 9 bases lying between them. The length of the CDR3 is 15 residues. In germline, CDR1 is SGHKS, CDR2 YYEKEE (reference sequence). The CDR3, as DNA: TGTGCCAGCAGCTTAAGGGGAATTAGCAATCAGCCCCAGCATTTT. This translates into CASSLRGISNQPQHF.

This chain uses TRBV6-2 or TRBV6-3 with TRBJ2-7; no firm D call. The CDR3 loop spans 15 amino acids. CDR1 and CDR2 from the germline V gene are MNHEY and SVGEGT. V was cut by 0 bases and J by 0 bases, with 9 bases left in between. The DNA for the CDR3 is TGTGCCAGCAGTTACTCGAGTCCGGACTCCTACGAGCAGTACTTC. It is translated as CASSYSSPDSYEQYF.

This clonotype was counted many times. V and J are TRBV7-2 and TRBJ2-7; 8 nucleotides agree with TRBD2. This CDR3 is built from 14 residues. CDR1 and CDR2 from the germline V gene are SGHTA and FQGNSA. Trimming removed 3 bases from V and 2 bases from J; junction bases left unmatched: 3. For the CDR3, the DNA is TGTGCCAGCAGCTTCGGTAGCGGGACCTACGAGCAGTACGTC. This codes for CASSFGSGTYEQYV.

This clonotype was counted a few times. CDR3 in amino acids: CAWSVGVYEQYF. The CDR3 nucleotides read TGTGCCTGGAGTGTAGGGGTCTACGAGCAGTACTTC. The chain couples TRBV30 to TRBJ2-7; TRBD1 might be the D (5 bases). Germline CDR1 reads GTSNPN; CDR2 reads SVGIG (reference sequence). The CDR3 is made up of 12 amino acids. Trimming stripped 0 bases from V and 3 bases from J, with 6 bases between.

At least ten counts were recorded for this clonotype. The chain is built from TRBV7-6 and TRBJ2-2; D not certain. Germline V gene sequence: CDR1 SGHVS, CDR2 FNYEAQ. The V end lost 8 bases, the J end lost 0 bases, and 10 bases lay between the germline ends. The CDR3 contains 14 residues. The CDR3 DNA sequence: TGTGCCAGCCTTTTCGGAGCGAACACCGGGGAGCTGTTTTTT. Protein product: CASLFGANTGELFF.

This rearrangement joins TRBV6-5 to TRBJ1-1, with D unclear. V dropped 9 bases and J dropped 1 base, with 15 bases sitting between them. The CDR3 length is 14 residues. Germline loops: CDR1 MNHEY, CDR2 SVGAGI. Here the CDR3 DNA reads TGTGCCAGTCGCCGTAGGACTCAGAACACTGAAGCTTTCTTT. It encodes CASRRRTQNTEAFF.

This clonotype was counted only a few times. The chain combines TRBV19 with TRBJ2-5; possible D gene TRBD2, 6 bases. The germline CDR1 and CDR2 sequences are LNHDA and SQIVND (reference sequence). V gave up 1 base and J gave up 1 base, with 10 bases separating them. The length of the CDR3 is 15 residues. In DNA, the CDR3 is TGTGCCAGTAGTATAGCGGCGGGGCTCCAAGAGACCCAGTACTTC. Encoded protein: CASSIAAGLQETQYF.

The rearrangement joins TRBV20-1 to TRBJ1-1; D remains unclear. This CDR3 has 16 residues. Trimming took 5 bases from V and 5 from J, leaving 24 bases between them. Germline V CDR1 and CDR2: DFQATT, SNEGSKA (reference sequence). CDR3 region: CSAVRPGSLSRTEAFF. As DNA, the CDR3 is TGCAGTGCTGTCAGGCCGGGTTCGCTTTCGAGGACTGAAGCTTTCTTT.

This clonotype was counted ten times or more. This sequence joins TRBV6-2 or TRBV6-3 and TRBJ2-5; 11 nucleotides line up with TRBD2. V was clipped by 0 bases and J by 2 bases; unmatched bases: 2. The CDR3 runs 16 residues. Germline V CDR1 and CDR2: MNHEY, SVGEGT. The CDR3, as DNA: TGTGCCAGCAGTTACTCGGGGACTAGCGGTCAAGAGACCCAGTACTTC. Amino acid sequence: CASSYSGTSGQETQYF.

The sample holds many counts of this clonotype. The genes are TRBV20-1 and TRBJ2-1; the match to TRBD1 covers 7 bases. J was trimmed by 0 bases and V by 2 bases; bases with no gene match: 10. The V gene's germline CDR1 is DFQATT and CDR2 SNEGSKA (reference sequence). The CDR3 is 17 residues long. In nucleotides, the CDR3 is TGCAGTGCTAGACCCAGGGGGAGTTGGGCCTCCTACAATGAGCAGTTCTTC. Translated: CSARPRGSWASYNEQFF.

The V and J genes are TRBV28 and TRBJ2-1, with 9 nucleotides matching TRBD1. The germline V gene has CDR1 MDHEN and CDR2 SYDVKM. CDR3 length: 16 residues. The V segment lost 9 bases and the J segment 3 bases; nucleotides outside the gene matches: 12. CDR3 nucleotide sequence: TGTGCCAGTACTCTCCTCACAGGGGGCCGCTACAATGAGCAGTTCTTC. It translates to CASTLLTGGRYNEQFF.

The chain employs TRBV6-1 and TRBJ2-7; no firm D call. There are 12 residues in the CDR3. Germline V gene sequence: CDR1 MNHNS, CDR2 SASEGT. V shed 6 bases and J shed 1 base, with 7 bases lying between them. The CDR3 nucleotides are TGTGCCAGCAGGGCTCTTTCCTACGAGCAGTACTTC. It codes for CASRALSYEQYF.

This clonotype was picked up a small number of times. CDR3 amino acids: CASSQPGGVDTQYF. The CDR3 nucleotides read TGTGCCAGCAGCCAGCCCGGGGGTGTAGATACGCAGTATTTT. The rearrangement uses TRBV28 and TRBJ2-3, with D possibly TRBD2 on 6 matching bases. Germline V gene sequence: CDR1 MDHEN, CDR2 SYDVKM. The CDR3 totals 14 residues. The V gene lost 6 bases and the J gene lost 5 bases, with 15 bases spanning the gap.

The rearrangement links TRBV27 to TRBJ1-1; tentatively, D is TRBD1 (6 bases). This CDR3 contains 15 residues. The ends were cut back, 5 bases at V and 0 bases at J, with 13 bases in the middle. CDR1 is MNHEY and CDR2 is SMNVEV in the germline V gene (reference sequence). The CDR3 sequence is CASSPNRVMNTEAFF. The CDR3 coding sequence is TGTGCCAGCAGTCCTAACAGGGTTATGAACACTGAAGCTTTCTTT.

This clonotype was observed at least ten times. This rearrangement joins TRBV7-6 to TRBJ2-7; the D call may be TRBD1 or TRBD2 (5 bases each). V lost 2 bases and J 5 bases, leaving 13 bases between the germline ends. This CDR3 is built from 14 residues. Germline CDR1 is SGHVS and CDR2 is FNYEAQ. In DNA form, the CDR3 reads TGTGCCAGCAGCTTAAGCGACATGGGGGACGAGCAGTACTTC. It is translated as CASSLSDMGDEQYF.

This clonotype was seen only a few times. This chain joins TRBV19 and TRBJ2-1, with D possibly matching TRBD1 (5 bases). This CDR3 is 14 amino acids long. V lost 2 bases and J lost 8, with 13 bases in between. In germline, CDR1 is LNHDA, CDR2 SQIVND (reference sequence). CDR3 DNA: TGTGCCAGTAGTATACAGGGCAGACCAGATGAGCAGTTCTTC. Translating it yields CASSIQGRPDEQFF.

V and J are TRBV20-1 and TRBJ2-3; TRBD2 is a possible D gene (6 bases). V was trimmed by 5 bases and J by 0 bases, leaving 15 bases between them. Germline values: CDR1 DFQATT, CDR2 SNEGSKA (reference sequence). This CDR3 comprises 15 residues. CDR3 protein: CSAPEGGLSTDTQYF. DNA for the CDR3: TGCAGTGCTCCGGAAGGAGGGCTCAGCACAGATACGCAGTATTTT.

The rearrangement uses TRBV6-2 or TRBV6-3 and TRBJ1-5; D gene ambiguous. The CDR3 has 14 residues. Trimming pared 9 bases from V and 7 bases from J, leaving 19 bases between. Germline V lookup: CDR1 MNHEY, CDR2 SVGEGT. The CDR3 is CASSGRAYGQPQHF. In DNA form, the CDR3 reads TGTGCCAGTTCGGGAAGGGCTTACGGACAGCCCCAGCATTTT.

This clonotype turned up a few times. The V gene is TRBV7-2, the J gene TRBJ2-4; TRBD1 agrees at 8 bases. This CDR3 comprises 15 residues. The junction had 6 bases not matched to a gene; V was cut back by 8 bases and J by 0 bases. The germline V gene has CDR1 SGHTA and CDR2 FQGNSA. CDR3 loop: CASSGQGLAKNIQYF. The CDR3 nucleotides read TGTGCCAGCTCAGGACAGGGCCTAGCCAAAAACATTCAGTACTTC. Drawing the rest from reference TRBV7-2 and TRBJ2-4, the complete variable domain is GAGVSQSPSNKVTEKGKDVELRCDPISGHTALYWYRQSLGQGLEFLIYFQGNSAPDKSGLPSDRFSAERTGGSVSTLTIQRTQQEDSAVYLCASSGQGLAKNIQYFGAGTRLSVL.